Listed below are T cell receptor beta chains from one sample, sequenced in a study of blood T cell repertoires in COVID-19. The method was immunoSEQ multiplex PCR; TCRdb's version includes in-frame clones alone and lacks a portion of them. The top ten hold roughly 7.4% of the sample, which has 45,000 to 50,000 clones, around 90% seen once. Input material: peripheral blood. The receptors were gathered from a man between 50 and 59 years old with acute or convalescent COVID-19. The CDR3 runs from the conserved cysteine through the conserved F or W. A D gene is named only where the DNA matches it firmly. Not every row has a clone size; where given, it reads once, few, many or a size class.

j_call v_call clone_size d_call cdr3_aa cdr3_nt
TRBJ2-1 TRBV6-2/TRBV6-3 . TRBD2 CASSPSGAAPLGEQFF TGTGCCAGCAGTCCCAGCGGGGCCGCCCCTTTGGGTGAGCAGTTCTTC
TRBJ1-2 TRBV7-9 . . CASSFGGNYGYTF TGTGCCAGCAGCTTCGGGGGGAACTATGGCTACACCTTC
TRBJ1-2 TRBV6-1 . TRBD1 CASSDRGLDYGYTF TGTGCCAGCAGTGACAGGGGGCTAGACTATGGCTACACCTTC
TRBJ2-7 TRBV3-1/TRBV3-2 . TRBD1 CASSQDRRRGRYEQYF TGTGCCAGCAGCCAAGATCGCCGCAGGGGGCGCTACGAGCAGTACTTC
TRBJ1-1 TRBV5-1 . . CASTLAPSGTEAFF TGCGCCAGCACACTGGCTCCATCCGGGACTGAAGCTTTCTTT
TRBJ2-2 TRBV18 . . CASSTLTYTGELFF TGTGCCAGCTCAACCCTGACTTACACCGGGGAGCTGTTTTTT
TRBJ2-1 TRBV5-5 . TRBD2 CASSLAAGGVQFF TGTGCCAGCAGCTTGGCCGCCGGGGGGGTGCAGTTCTTC
TRBJ1-2 TRBV30 . . CAWSQPGGYTF TGTGCCTGGAGTCAGCCAGGTGGCTACACCTTC
TRBJ1-1 TRBV7-9 . TRBD1 CASSWPTGPSSEAFF TGTGCCAGCAGCTGGCCGACAGGGCCAAGTTCTGAAGCTTTCTTT
TRBJ1-5 TRBV19 . . CASSIAVDEPQHF TGTGCCAGTAGTATTGCGGTCGACGAGCCCCAGCATTTT
TRBJ2-2 TRBV18 . . CASSPITPYYYTGELFF TGTGCCAGCTCACCGATCACCCCTTACTATTACACCGGGGAGCTGTTTTTT
TRBJ2-6 TRBV15 . . CATRTELSGANVLTF TGTGCCACCAGAACCGAACTTTCTGGGGCCAACGTCCTGACTTTC
TRBJ1-5 TRBV12-3/TRBV12-4 . . CASSKSRNQPQHF TGTGCCAGCAGCAAAAGCCGCAATCAGCCCCAGCATTTT
TRBJ2-3 TRBV24-1 . . CATSDPTKITQYF TGTGCCACCAGTGATCCGACTAAGATTACGCAGTATTTT
TRBJ1-1 TRBV6-2/TRBV6-3 . . CASSSRLMNTEAFF TGTGCCAGCAGTTCGCGGCTCATGAACACTGAAGCTTTCTTT
TRBJ2-7 TRBV3-1/TRBV3-2 . . CASSRQDTHEQYF TGTGCCAGCAGCCGACAGGACACACACGAGCAGTACTTC
TRBJ2-3 TRBV27 . TRBD2 CASSSMTSGGPTDTQYF TGTGCCAGCAGTTCAATGACTAGCGGGGGACCGACAGATACGCAGTATTTT
TRBJ1-4 TRBV5-1 . TRBD1 CASSSDRGDEKLFF TGCGCCAGCAGTTCTGACAGGGGAGACGAAAAACTGTTTTTT
TRBJ2-3 TRBV7-6 once TRBD2 CASSLRGGDTDTQYF TGTGCCAGCAGCTTACGCGGGGGGGACACAGATACGCAGTATTTT
TRBJ2-7 TRBV28 . . CATKGWDTSHEQYF TGTGCCACCAAAGGTTGGGACACGTCCCACGAGCAGTACTTC
TRBJ2-1 TRBV27 . TRBD2 CASTPTSGSGGEQFF TGTGCCAGCACCCCTACTAGCGGGAGTGGAGGTGAGCAGTTCTTC
TRBJ1-3 TRBV7-9 once . CASSLIVSGAGNTIYF TGTGCCAGCAGCTTAATTGTTTCAGGGGCTGGAAACACCATATATTTT
TRBJ2-1 TRBV4-2 . . CASSPGGLDEQFF TGTGCCAGCAGCCCGGGGGGCCTCGATGAGCAGTTCTTC
TRBJ2-7 TRBV2 . TRBD2 CASTWNGGVSEQYF TGTGCCAGCACTTGGAACGGGGGGGTATCCGAGCAGTACTTC
TRBJ2-7 TRBV19 . TRBD1 CASMDRASHEQYF TGTGCCTCCATGGACAGGGCTTCCCACGAGCAGTACTTC
TRBJ2-2 TRBV5-4 . . CASSPSGGADGELFF TGTGCCAGCAGCCCGTCGGGGGGCGCGGACGGGGAGCTGTTTTTT
TRBJ1-2 TRBV11-2 once . CASSLDFGGQIYGYTF TGTGCCAGCAGCTTAGATTTCGGGGGGCAGATCTATGGCTACACCTTC
TRBJ1-6 TRBV5-1 . . CASSLARGGSPLHF TGCGCCAGCAGCTTGGCCCGGGGAGGATCACCCCTCCACTTT
TRBJ2-2 TRBV9 . . CASSIRDFNTGELFF TGTGCCAGCAGTATCCGGGACTTCAACACCGGGGAGCTGTTTTTT
TRBJ2-7 TRBV7-9 once TRBD2 CASSLKGTSGGVSSYEQYF TGTGCCAGCAGCTTGAAAGGGACTAGCGGGGGCGTTAGCTCCTACGAGCAGTACTTC
TRBJ2-5 TRBV10-1 . . CASIQYPPGHGFQETQYF TGCGCCAGCATTCAGTACCCTCCGGGACACGGATTCCAAGAGACCCAGTACTTC
TRBJ2-1 TRBV19 . . CASSKGEFKTYNEQFF TGTGCCAGTAGTAAGGGGGAGTTCAAGACCTACAATGAGCAGTTCTTC
TRBJ2-5 TRBV24-1 . . CATSGNAETQYF TGTGCCACCTCCGGTAATGCAGAGACCCAGTACTTC
TRBJ1-2 TRBV18 . . CASSPDSYGYTF TGTGCCAGCTCACCAGACAGCTATGGCTACACCTTC
TRBJ2-7 TRBV9 . . CASSPAEGYEQYF TGTGCCAGCTCTCCCGCGGAGGGCTACGAGCAGTACTTC
TRBJ2-1 TRBV11-3 . . CASSPQSGYNEQFF TGTGCCAGCAGCCCCCAGTCGGGCTACAATGAGCAGTTCTTC
TRBJ2-5 TRBV14 . TRBD1 CASSQGGTGWETQYF TGTGCCAGCAGCCAAGGAGGGACAGGGTGGGAGACCCAGTACTTC
TRBJ1-2 TRBV20-1 . TRBD1 CSASPGQVAPDF TGCAGTGCTAGTCCGGGACAGGTTGCCCCGGATTTC
TRBJ2-7 TRBV27 few TRBD2 CASSSSGRSEQYF TGTGCCAGCAGTTCCAGCGGGAGGAGCGAGCAGTACTTC
TRBJ2-3 TRBV3-1/TRBV3-2 . . CASSQALNRDGRDTQYF TGTGCCAGCAGCCAAGCCCTGAACAGGGATGGTAGAGATACGCAGTATTTT
TRBJ2-5 TRBV4-2 . TRBD2 CASSQGPGLAGEETQYF TGTGCCAGCAGCCAAGGACCGGGACTAGCGGGAGAAGAGACCCAGTACTTC
TRBJ2-5 TRBV29-1 . TRBD1 CSAPGTGSETQYF TGCAGCGCTCCCGGGACAGGGTCGGAGACCCAGTACTTC
TRBJ2-1 TRBV5-6 few . CASSLESGGRSYNEQFF TGTGCCAGCAGCTTGGAGAGCGGAGGACGCTCCTACAATGAGCAGTTCTTC
TRBJ2-5 TRBV5-4 . . CASSGTLGETQYF TGTGCCAGCAGCGGGACTCTGGGGGAGACCCAGTACTTC
TRBJ1-1 TRBV5-1 . TRBD1 CASSRDRNTEAFF TGCGCCAGCAGCAGGGACAGGAACACTGAAGCTTTCTTT
TRBJ1-6 TRBV30 . . CAWSAGFFIPLHF TGTGCCTGGAGTGCCGGGTTCTTCATACCCCTCCACTTT
TRBJ2-7 TRBV4-1 few TRBD2 CASSLGLAEIYEQYF TGCGCCAGCAGCCTAGGACTAGCGGAAATCTACGAGCAGTACTTC
TRBJ2-7 TRBV2 . . CASSEAREIYEQYF TGTGCCAGCAGTGAAGCGCGGGAAATCTACGAGCAGTACTTC
TRBJ2-2 TRBV9 . TRBD2 CASSGPRASGSEVAGELFF TGTGCCAGCAGCGGTCCCCGGGCTAGCGGGAGTGAAGTCGCCGGGGAGCTGTTTTTT
TRBJ2-1 TRBV9 . TRBD2 CASSVRLAGDGEQFF TGTGCCAGCAGCGTAAGGCTAGCGGGAGATGGTGAGCAGTTCTTC
TRBJ2-7 TRBV6-1 few . CASSEMFQTYEQYF TGTGCCAGCAGTGAAATGTTCCAGACCTACGAGCAGTACTTC
TRBJ2-7 TRBV6-5 . TRBD2 CASTASGGDYEQYF TGTGCCAGCACGGCTAGCGGGGGGGATTACGAGCAGTACTTC
TRBJ2-3 TRBV4-2 . TRBD2 CASSQETLRLAGGQSYF TGTGCCAGCAGCCAAGAAACCCTCAGACTAGCGGGGGGCCAGTCGTATTTT
TRBJ2-1 TRBV6-1 . . CASSELLEQFF TGTGCCAGCAGTGAACTTTTAGAGCAGTTCTTC